The entry below describes one T cell receptor beta chain. Its antigen remains unknown. This sample is part of a study of post-analysis software for immune sequencing data. The TCR beta cDNA libraries contained unique molecular identifiers. Using its own MiXCR run on the PCR reads, TCRdb lists one record per CDR3 protein. The sample gives 750,000 to 950,000 distinct CDR3 sequences, under 70% of which show up once; around 4.5% is in the top ten. The CDR3 runs to 18 residues. V lost 1 base to trimming and J lost 2 bases; unmatched junction nucleotides: 11. Looked up from germline, CDR1 is LNHDA and CDR2 is SQIVND (reference sequence). The study, taken as a whole, reports: Patients showed TRBV5-6, TRBV5-1 and TRBV20-1 among five TRBV segments more frequent than in controls.

The source is a girl aged 10 to 17 with multiple sclerosis. The sequenced sample consisted of blood. The genes are TRBV19 and TRBJ1-1; TRBD1 aligns across 9 bases. CDR3 sequence (DNA): TGTGCCAGTAGTATAGTAGCCAACAGGGGACAGGGTAACACTGAAGCTTTCTTT. Its protein is CASSIVANRGQGNTEAFF. The full variable domain, rest sourced from reference TRBV19 and TRBJ1-1, is DGGITQSPKYLFRKEGQNVTLSCEQNLNHDAMYWYRQDPGQGLRLIYYSQIVNDFQKGDIAEGYSVSREKKESFPLTVTSAQKNPTAFYLCASSIVANRGQGNTEAFFGQGTRLTVV.